This T cell receptor (beta chain) was sequenced for a study of graft-versus-host responses after intestinal transplantation. Across the whole study: Uniformly, recipients were administered anti-thymocyte globulin induction with subsequent tacrolimus and steroids for about 3 years.

Broader study findings: GvH clones turned up in recipient marrow; some had shown up first in ileum or blood.

Note on this clone: As yet, its antigen is unknown.

TCRdb's table, derived via immunoSEQ multiplex PCR, lists solely in-frame clones and lacks some. The data show 90,000 to 95,000 clones, roughly 91% seen once. In germline, CDR1 is SNHLY, CDR2 FYNNEI. The J segment lost 2 bases and the V segment lost 4 bases, leaving 13 bases of the junction unmatched. The CDR3 is 17 amino acids. This chain links TRBV2 with TRBJ1-2; 7 bases line up with TRBD1. The receptor was isolated from a human donor who received an intestinal transplant. Sequencing was performed on unstimulated CD8+ T cells sorted from spleen or lymph node cells, taken before intestinal transplant. Here the CDR3 reads CASSGGDSKQGNYGYTF. CDR3 bases: TGTGCCAGCAGTGGTGGAGACTCAAAACAGGGGAACTATGGCTACACCTTC.